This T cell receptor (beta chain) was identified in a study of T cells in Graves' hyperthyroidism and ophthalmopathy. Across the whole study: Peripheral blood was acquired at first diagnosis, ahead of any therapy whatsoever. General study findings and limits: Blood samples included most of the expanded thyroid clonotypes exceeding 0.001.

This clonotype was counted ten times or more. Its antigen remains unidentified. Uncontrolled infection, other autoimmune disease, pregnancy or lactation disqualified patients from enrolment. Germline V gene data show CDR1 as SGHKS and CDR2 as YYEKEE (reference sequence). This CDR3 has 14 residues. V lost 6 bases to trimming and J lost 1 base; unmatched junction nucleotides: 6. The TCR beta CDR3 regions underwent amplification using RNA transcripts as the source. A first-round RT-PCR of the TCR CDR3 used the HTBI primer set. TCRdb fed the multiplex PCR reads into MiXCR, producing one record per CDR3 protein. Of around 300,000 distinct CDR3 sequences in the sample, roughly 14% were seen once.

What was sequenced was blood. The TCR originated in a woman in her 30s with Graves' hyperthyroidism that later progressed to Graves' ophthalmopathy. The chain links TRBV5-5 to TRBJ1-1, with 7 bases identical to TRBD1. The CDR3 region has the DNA TGTGCCAGCACCCGTCAGGGGGGGAACACTGAAGCTTTCTTT. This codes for CASTRQGGNTEAFF.